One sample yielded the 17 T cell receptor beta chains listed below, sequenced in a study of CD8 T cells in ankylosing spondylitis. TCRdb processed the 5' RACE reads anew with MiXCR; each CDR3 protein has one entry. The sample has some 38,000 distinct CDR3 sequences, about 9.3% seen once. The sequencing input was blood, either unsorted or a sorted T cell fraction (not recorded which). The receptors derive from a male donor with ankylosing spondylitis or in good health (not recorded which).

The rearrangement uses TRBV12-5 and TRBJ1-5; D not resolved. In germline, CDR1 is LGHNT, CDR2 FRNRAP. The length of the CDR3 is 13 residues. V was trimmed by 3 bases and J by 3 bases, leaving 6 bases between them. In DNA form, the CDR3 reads TGTGCTAGTGGTTTCGGTGCCAATCAGCCCCAGCATTTT. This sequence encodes CASGFGANQPQHF.

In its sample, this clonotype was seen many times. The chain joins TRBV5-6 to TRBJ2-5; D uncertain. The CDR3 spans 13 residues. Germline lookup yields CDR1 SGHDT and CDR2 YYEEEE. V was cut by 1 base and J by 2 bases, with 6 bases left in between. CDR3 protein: CASSLSPQETQYF. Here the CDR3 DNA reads TGTGCCAGCAGCTTGTCACCTCAAGAGACCCAGTACTTC.

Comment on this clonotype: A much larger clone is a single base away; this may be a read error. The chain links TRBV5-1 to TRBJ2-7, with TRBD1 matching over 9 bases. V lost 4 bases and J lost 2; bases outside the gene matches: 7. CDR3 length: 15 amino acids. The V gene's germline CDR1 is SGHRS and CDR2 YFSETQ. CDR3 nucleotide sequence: TGCGCCAGCAGCGTGTCCGGGACAGGGCCCTACGAGCAGTACTTC. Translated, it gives CASSVSGTGPYEQYF.

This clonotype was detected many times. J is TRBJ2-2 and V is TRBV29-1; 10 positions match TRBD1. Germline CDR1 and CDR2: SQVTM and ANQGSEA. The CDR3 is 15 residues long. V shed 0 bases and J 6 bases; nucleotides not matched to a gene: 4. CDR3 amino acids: CSVEDGTGEAGELFF. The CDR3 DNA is TGCAGCGTTGAAGATGGGACAGGGGAGGCCGGGGAGCTGTTTTTT.

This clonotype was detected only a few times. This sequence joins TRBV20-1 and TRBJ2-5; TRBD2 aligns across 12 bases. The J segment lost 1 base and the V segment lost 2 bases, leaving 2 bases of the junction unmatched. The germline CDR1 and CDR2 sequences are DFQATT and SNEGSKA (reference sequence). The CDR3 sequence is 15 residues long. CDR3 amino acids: CSARLAGGLQETQYF. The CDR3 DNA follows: TGCAGTGCTAGACTAGCGGGAGGGCTCCAAGAGACCCAGTACTTC.

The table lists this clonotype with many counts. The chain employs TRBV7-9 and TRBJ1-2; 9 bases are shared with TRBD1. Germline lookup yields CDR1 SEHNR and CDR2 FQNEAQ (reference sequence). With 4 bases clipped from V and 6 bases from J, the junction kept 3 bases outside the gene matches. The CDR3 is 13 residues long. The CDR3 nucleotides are TGTGCCAGCAGCTCGACAGGGGGAGATGGCTACACCTTC. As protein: CASSSTGGDGYTF.

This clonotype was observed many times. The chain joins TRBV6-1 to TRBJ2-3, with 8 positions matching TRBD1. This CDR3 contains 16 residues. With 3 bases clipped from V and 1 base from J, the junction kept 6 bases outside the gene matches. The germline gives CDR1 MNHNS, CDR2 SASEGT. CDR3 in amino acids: CASSDPPGQGTDTQYF. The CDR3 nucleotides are TGTGCCAGCAGTGATCCCCCGGGACAGGGCACAGATACGCAGTATTTT.

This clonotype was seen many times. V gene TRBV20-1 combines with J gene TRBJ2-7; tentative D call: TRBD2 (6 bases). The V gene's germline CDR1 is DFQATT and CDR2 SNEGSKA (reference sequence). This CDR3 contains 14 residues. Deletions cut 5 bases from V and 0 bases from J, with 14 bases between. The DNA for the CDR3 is TGCAGTGCTTCCCGGGACTCGGACTCCTACGAGCAGTACTTC. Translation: CSASRDSDSYEQYF.

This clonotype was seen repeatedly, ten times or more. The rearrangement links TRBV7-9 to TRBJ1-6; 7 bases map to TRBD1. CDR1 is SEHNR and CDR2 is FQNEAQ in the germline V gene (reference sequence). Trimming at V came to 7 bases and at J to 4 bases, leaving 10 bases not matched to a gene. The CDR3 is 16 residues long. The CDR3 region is CASNRQGVLYNSPLHF. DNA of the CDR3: TGTGCCAGCAACCGACAGGGTGTACTATATAATTCACCCCTCCACTTT.

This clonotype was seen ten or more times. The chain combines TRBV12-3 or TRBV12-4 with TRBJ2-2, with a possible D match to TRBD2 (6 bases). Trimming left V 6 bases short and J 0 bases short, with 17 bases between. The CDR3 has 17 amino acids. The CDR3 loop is CASRPIPGLSNTGELFF. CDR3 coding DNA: TGTGCCAGCAGGCCTATTCCGGGACTTTCGAACACCGGGGAGCTGTTTTTT.

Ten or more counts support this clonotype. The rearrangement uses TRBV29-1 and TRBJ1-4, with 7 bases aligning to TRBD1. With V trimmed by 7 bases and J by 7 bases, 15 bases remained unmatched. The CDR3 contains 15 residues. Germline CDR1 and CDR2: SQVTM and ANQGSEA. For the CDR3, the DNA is TGCAGCGCGGGGAGCCCGACAGGGAGGGGTGAAAAACTGTTTTTT. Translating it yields CSAGSPTGRGEKLFF.

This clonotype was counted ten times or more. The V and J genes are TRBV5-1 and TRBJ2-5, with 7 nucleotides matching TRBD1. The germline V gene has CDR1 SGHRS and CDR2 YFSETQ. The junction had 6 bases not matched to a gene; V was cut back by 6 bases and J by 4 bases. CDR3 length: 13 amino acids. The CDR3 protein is CASNDRVGETQYF. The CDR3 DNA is TGCGCCAGCAACGACAGGGTAGGAGAGACCCAGTACTTC.

In nucleotides, the CDR3 is TGTGCCAGCAGCTTGGACAGTTCAAATTCACCCCTCCACTTT. Its translation: CASSLDSSNSPLHF. The V call is TRBV5-8, the J call TRBJ1-6; D remains ambiguous. V was shortened by 0 bases and J by 7 bases, with 8 bases between the two germline ends. The germline V gene has CDR1 SGHTS and CDR2 YDEGEE. The CDR3 has 14 residues.

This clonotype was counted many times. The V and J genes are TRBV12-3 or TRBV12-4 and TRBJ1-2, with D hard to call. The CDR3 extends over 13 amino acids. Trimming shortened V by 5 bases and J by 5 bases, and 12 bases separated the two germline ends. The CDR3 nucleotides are TGTGCCAGCAGTCCGGGTAACGGATATGGCTACACCTTC. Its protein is CASSPGNGYGYTF.

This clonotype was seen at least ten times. CDR3 loop: CASSQWVGLTDTQYF. DNA of the CDR3: TGTGCCAGCAGCCAATGGGTGGGGCTCACAGATACGCAGTATTTT. The genes are TRBV3-1 and TRBJ2-3; possibly TRBD1 for D (5 bases). The CDR3 totals 15 residues. Germline V gene sequence: CDR1 LGHDT, CDR2 YNNKEL (reference sequence). V dropped 2 bases and J dropped 2 bases, with 11 bases sitting between them.

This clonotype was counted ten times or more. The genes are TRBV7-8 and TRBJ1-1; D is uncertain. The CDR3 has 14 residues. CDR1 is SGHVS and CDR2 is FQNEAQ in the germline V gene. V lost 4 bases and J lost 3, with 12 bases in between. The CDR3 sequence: CASSSDPRYTEAFF. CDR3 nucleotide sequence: TGTGCCAGCAGCTCAGACCCCCGGTACACTGAAGCTTTCTTT.

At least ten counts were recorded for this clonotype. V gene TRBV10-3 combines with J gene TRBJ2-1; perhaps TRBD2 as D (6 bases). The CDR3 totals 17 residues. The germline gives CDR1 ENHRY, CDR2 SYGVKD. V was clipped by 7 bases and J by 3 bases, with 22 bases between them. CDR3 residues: CAITEVVGGSNYNEQFF. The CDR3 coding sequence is TGTGCCATCACCGAGGTCGTAGGAGGGAGCAACTACAATGAGCAGTTCTTC.